The text below deals with one T cell receptor (beta chain). Its antigen remains undetermined. No much larger clonotype is one base removed from it; base qualities were not supplied. This specimen comes from a study of blood T cell repertoires in COVID-19 (dated by TCRdb to the early 2020s). With regard to the full study: Samples covering the acute and convalescent phases of COVID-19 were provided by collaborators in the United States, Italy and Spain. The prospective study material was composed of cDNA or gDNA derived from T cells, B-cell-depleted T cells, or PBMCs. Deeply sampled blood TCRbeta repertoires from subjects exposed to, actively infected with, or recovered from COVID-19 were included in the dataset. The repertoires were made available in a free public database intended to serve as a resource for research on the immune response to SARS-CoV-2. The samples were drawn from two sources: the first 160 participants of the ongoing ImmuneRACE study, and some 1,300 subjects contributed by 6 global collaborators. Sample metadata almost always included a de-identified subject ID, COVID-19 status, age in years and sex. HLA class I and class II types, where available, came from metadata supplied by the sample provider rather than from assay-based typing. Broader findings and caveats from the paper: How much clinical and demographic metadata was included differed by source and by participant, and the metadata was provided uncurated.

Samples from volunteer blood donors who had recovered from COVID-19 were contributed by a second Seattle source. The collaborating institutions used their own protocols to collect whole blood in K2EDTA tubes. Collaborator samples were shipped for TCRbeta analysis as frozen whole blood, isolated PBMCs, or DNA extracted from either sample type. From the cysteine up to the phenylalanine, the CDR3 has a length of 16 residues. Of all the DNA, just the CDR3 is kept, 48 bases in frame from base 1. Looking up the germline V gene (reference sequence) yields CDR1 LGHDT and CDR2 YNNKEL. Here V drops 4 bases and J drops 4 bases, and the junction holds 9 bases not matched to any gene. TCRbeta CDR3 regions were amplified from genomic DNA using the immunoSEQ Assay, a bias-controlled multiplex PCR. The source study handled its data this way. The number of nucleated cells in each sample was estimated from the amplification of reference gene primers within the assay. Sequence reads were collapsed and filtered to measure the absolute abundance of every unique TCRbeta CDR3 rearrangement. For each sample, productive Simpson clonality was calculated as the square root of Simpson's diversity index over productive rearrangements. TCRdb holds this immuneACCESS table with in-frame rearrangements only. Some clones are missing; in checked studies, unresolved V genes explain under half, and the rest has no known cause. V and J calls and clone size are copied from that table; D and trimming were computed from the DNA. This sample is represented by around 170,000 clones; about four fifths of them were singletons. The leading ten clones occupy about an eighth of the sample.

The sequence was obtained from a man between 65 and 85 years old who had recovered from COVID-19. Specimen: peripheral blood. The chain couples TRBV3-1 (or the pseudogene TRBV3-2) to TRBJ2-2; 7 bases in the middle match TRBD2. The CDR3 amino acid sequence is: CASSRDGRTGTGELFF. The DNA sequence is as follows: TGTGCCAGCAGCCGGGACGGGAGGACGGGCACCGGGGAGCTGTTTTTT.